The 24 T cell receptor beta chains in this list originate from one sample, sequenced in a study of OX40 agonist ivuxolimab in advanced cancers. Method: immunoSEQ multiplex PCR; TCRdb's copy keeps in-frame clones and lacks some. The sample lists some 50,000 clones, approximately 90% occurring once. This material consisted of CD4+ or CD8+ T cells sorted from blood, taken in a trial of the OX40 agonist ivuxolimab. The receptors come from an adult with an advanced solid tumor such as melanoma, head and neck, liver or kidney cancer.

This chain links TRBV19 with TRBJ1-1; possible D gene TRBD1, 5 bases. Germline V gene lookup returns CDR1 LNHDA and CDR2 SQIVND (reference sequence). The CDR3 spans 12 residues. V was cut by 8 bases and J by 3 bases, with 10 bases left in between. In DNA form, the CDR3 reads TGTGCCAGTGGATGGGGGGACACTGAAGCTTTCTTT. This encodes CASGWGDTEAFF.

Only one count was recorded for this clone. This chain connects TRBV27 to TRBJ2-2, with 9 positions matching TRBD1. Per the germline V gene, CDR1 is MNHEY and CDR2 is SMNVEV (reference sequence). J lost 4 bases, V lost 4 bases, and 7 bases had no gene match. There are 16 residues in the CDR3. The CDR3 DNA is TGTGCCAGCAGTTCCCGACAGGGGGTCGCCACCGGGGAGCTGTTTTTT. It codes for CASSSRQGVATGELFF.

This chain links TRBV15 with TRBJ2-2; 8 nucleotides agree with TRBD2. J gave up 5 bases and V 1 base, and 3 bases lay outside the gene matches. Germline V gene lookup returns CDR1 LNHNV and CDR2 YYDKDF (reference sequence). CDR3 length: 15 residues. CDR3 DNA sequence: TGTGCCACCAGCAGAGCGGGAGGGGGAACCGGGGAGCTGTTTTTT. This gives the protein CATSRAGGGTGELFF.

The V gene is TRBV2, the J gene TRBJ2-1, with 7 nucleotides matching TRBD2. V was pared by 6 bases and J by 10 bases, with 18 bases of the junction left unmatched. The CDR3 is 16 residues long. Germline-derived CDR1 and CDR2 are SNHLY and FYNNEI. CDR3 loop: CASRGTGTLHGREQFF. The CDR3 region has the DNA TGTGCCAGCAGGGGCACCGGGACTCTCCACGGGAGGGAGCAGTTCTTC.

This clone was observed a handful of times. The chain carries TRBV4-1 and TRBJ1-2; D is unresolved. Looked up from germline, CDR1 is MGHRA and CDR2 is YSYEKL. The CDR3 is 12 amino acids. Between the trimmed V and J ends, which lost 0 bases and 10 bases, there was a span of 9 bases. The CDR3 region is CASSQDRRFYTF. The CDR3 DNA follows: TGCGCCAGCAGCCAAGATCGTCGTTTCTACACCTTC.

This chain connects TRBV9 to TRBJ1-1; tentatively, D is TRBD1 (5 bases). Per the germline V gene, CDR1 is SGDLS and CDR2 is YYNGEE. This CDR3 is 13 amino acids long. V was cut by 0 bases and J by 3 bases, with 6 bases left in between. Here the CDR3 DNA reads TGTGCCAGCAGCGTAGGGGGGGACACTGAAGCTTTCTTT. This sequence encodes CASSVGGDTEAFF.

There are a few counts of this clone. The CDR3 sequence is CASSAQGNRFYEQYF. The DNA of the CDR3 is TGTGCCAGCAGCGCACAGGGAAATAGGTTCTACGAGCAGTACTTC. The chain is built from TRBV5-5 and TRBJ2-7, with a weak D call TRBD1 (6 bases). The CDR3 runs to 15 residues. V was shortened by 4 bases and J by 3 bases, with 17 bases between the two germline ends. Germline V gene lookup returns CDR1 SGHKS and CDR2 YYEKEE (reference sequence).

The chain combines TRBV2 with TRBJ2-5; 7 bases match TRBD2. Germline V gives CDR1 SNHLY, CDR2 FYNNEI. This CDR3 spans 14 amino acids. Germline trimming cut 2 bases from V and 4 bases from J; bases unmatched to any gene: 4. CDR3 residues: CASSEWTRRETQYF. For the CDR3, the DNA is TGTGCCAGCAGTGAATGGACTAGACGAGAGACCCAGTACTTC.

The genes are TRBV28 and TRBJ2-3; D is unclear. This CDR3 has 14 residues. The germline V gene encodes CDR1 MDHEN and CDR2 SYDVKM. V was shortened by 3 bases and J by 2 bases, with 9 bases between the two germline ends. The CDR3: CASSFLQPTDTQYF. The CDR3 bases are TGTGCCAGCAGTTTTCTACAGCCCACAGATACGCAGTATTTT.

J is TRBJ1-6 and V is TRBV19, with a possible D match to TRBD1 (5 bases). V dropped 3 bases and J dropped 8 bases, with 5 bases sitting between them. Germline V gene data show CDR1 as LNHDA and CDR2 as SQIVND (reference sequence). This CDR3 contains 12 residues. This CDR3 reads CASSMGDSPLHF. The CDR3 nucleotides read TGTGCCAGTAGTATGGGGGATTCACCCCTCCACTTT.

This chain links TRBV7-2 with TRBJ1-4; perhaps TRBD1 as D (6 bases). The germline V gene encodes CDR1 SGHTA and CDR2 FQGNSA. This CDR3 is built from 17 residues. Trimming shortened V by 4 bases and J by 4 bases, and 19 bases separated the two germline ends. The CDR3 coding sequence is TGTGCCAGCAGCTCTCGGACAGCCCCCCGGGTTAATGAAAAACTGTTTTTT. The encoded protein is CASSSRTAPRVNEKLFF.

V and J are TRBV27 and TRBJ2-7; 7 bases are a match to TRBD1. The ends lost 5 bases at V and 0 bases at J; junction bases unmatched: 7. The CDR3 contains 15 residues. Germline V CDR1 and CDR2: MNHEY, SMNVEV (reference sequence). DNA for the CDR3: TGTGCCAGCAGTCCCTACGGGACAGTCTCCTACGAGCAGTACTTC. This sequence encodes CASSPYGTVSYEQYF.

This clone was detected only once. The V call is TRBV5-4, the J call TRBJ2-3; D call uncertain. V lost 0 bases, J lost 0 bases, and 8 bases lay in between. Germline assignment: CDR1 SGHNT and CDR2 YYREEE (reference sequence). The CDR3 is 15 amino acids. The CDR3 DNA is TGTGCCAGCAGCTTGGGTGTCGGTAGCACAGATACGCAGTATTTT. Its protein is CASSLGVGSTDTQYF.

The chain is built from TRBV7-9 and TRBJ2-3, with TRBD1 matching over 11 bases. The CDR3 covers 16 residues. Germline V CDR1 and CDR2: SEHNR, FQNEAQ (reference sequence). Trimming removed 1 base from V and 3 bases from J; junction bases left unmatched: 3. CDR3 protein: CASSLGTGGSTDTQYF. The CDR3 nucleotides are TGTGCCAGCAGCTTAGGGACAGGGGGCTCGACAGATACGCAGTATTTT. Supplemented by reference TRBV7-9 and TRBJ2-3, the full variable domain reads DTGVSQNPRHKITKRGQNVTFRCDPISEHNRLYWYRQTLGQGPEFLTYFQNEAQLEKSRLLSDRFSAERPKGSFSTLEIQRTEQGDSAMYLCASSLGTGGSTDTQYFGPGTRLTVL.

This clone was counted once. The chain combines TRBV27 with TRBJ2-3; TRBD2 matches 9 bases. The CDR3 extends over 17 amino acids. Germline lookup yields CDR1 MNHEY and CDR2 SMNVEV (reference sequence). With 2 bases clipped from V and 0 bases from J, the junction kept 6 bases outside the gene matches. CDR3 in amino acids: CASSLEGLAQSTDTQYF. The CDR3 DNA is TGTGCCAGCAGTTTAGAGGGACTAGCCCAGAGCACAGATACGCAGTATTTT.

This clone showed up just a few times. CDR3 coding DNA: TGCAGCGTTGGGACAGCTGAAGCTTTCTTT. Encoded protein: CSVGTAEAFF. The rearrangement joins TRBV29-1 to TRBJ1-1; D is possibly TRBD1 (6 bases). V was cut by 4 bases and J by 6 bases, with 6 bases left in between. Per the germline V gene, CDR1 is SQVTM and CDR2 is ANQGSEA. The CDR3 extends over 10 amino acids.

The CDR3 DNA sequence: TGTGCCAGCAGCCCCCTTACAGGGGGTGATAATGAAAAACTGTTTTTT. Translating it yields CASSPLTGGDNEKLFF. This sequence joins TRBV7-9 and TRBJ1-4; 8 positions match TRBD1. This CDR3 contains 16 residues. CDR1 and CDR2 from the germline V gene are SEHNR and FQNEAQ (reference sequence). V was pared by 5 bases and J by 4 bases, with 9 bases of the junction left unmatched.

This clone has just a few counts. The gene calls are TRBV30 and TRBJ2-5; D might be TRBD2 (5 bases). V lost 1 base, J lost 1 base, and 7 bases lay in between. This CDR3 region has 13 residues. The germline CDR1 and CDR2 sequences are GTSNPN and SVGIG (reference sequence). CDR3 DNA sequence: TGTGCCTGGAGTGACGGGATCCAAGAGACCCAGTACTTC. Translated, it gives CAWSDGIQETQYF.

The chain uses TRBV11-2 and TRBJ2-3, with 8 bases lining up with TRBD2. V trimming: 6 bases; J trimming: 8 bases; junction bases outside the gene matches: 7. In germline, CDR1 is SGHAT, CDR2 FQNNGV. The CDR3 is 13 residues long. This chain's CDR3 is CASSYSGMGTQYF. The DNA for the CDR3 is TGTGCCAGCAGTTATAGCGGGATGGGTACGCAGTATTTT.

This clone was picked up one time. V usage is TRBV15 and J usage is TRBJ1-6; D is ambiguous. This CDR3 is built from 14 residues. V was pared by 0 bases and J by 16 bases, with 16 bases between. Per the germline V gene, CDR1 is LNHNV and CDR2 is YYDKDF (reference sequence). For the CDR3, the DNA is TGTGCCACCAGCAGAGAGCTGGAGGGAAAGGCTCTCCACTTT. It codes for CATSRELEGKALHF.

The chain has TRBV30 and TRBJ1-5; D might be TRBD1 (5 bases). CDR3 size: 15 residues. The ends were cut back, 3 bases at V and 0 bases at J, with 12 bases in the middle. Germline V gene data show CDR1 as GTSNPN and CDR2 as SVGIG (reference sequence). The CDR3 sequence is CAWRGREDSNQPQHF. CDR3 sequence (DNA): TGTGCCTGGAGGGGACGGGAGGATAGCAATCAGCCCCAGCATTTT.

The V call is TRBV4-1, the J call TRBJ2-7; D remains ambiguous. The CDR3 length is 16 residues. Deletions cut 1 base from V and 3 bases from J, with 16 bases between. Germline-derived CDR1 and CDR2 are MGHRA and YSYEKL. The CDR3 here is CASSQAHISDLYEQYF. CDR3 sequence (DNA): TGCGCCAGCAGCCAAGCCCACATAAGCGACCTCTACGAGCAGTACTTC.

This clone was counted a single time. The CDR3 region has the DNA TGTGCCAGCAGCGCGCGGGACGGAGACAATGAGCAGTTCTTC. Translating it yields CASSARDGDNEQFF. The chain recombines TRBV11-3 with TRBJ2-1, with TRBD2 as a possible D gene (6 bases). The CDR3 is 14 residues long. Looked up from germline, CDR1 is SGHNT and CDR2 is YENEEA. The V end was cut by 5 bases, the J end by 5 bases, with 13 bases between.

The chain employs TRBV15 and TRBJ1-6; the D gene is possibly TRBD1 (5 bases). This CDR3 is 15 amino acids long. Trimming took off 3 bases at V and 7 bases at J, with 13 bases between the two ends. Germline CDR1 LNHNV, CDR2 YYDKDF (reference sequence). The CDR3 DNA is TGTGCCACCAGCAGGTTCGGGGCAGACAATTCACCCCTCCACTTT. Its translation: CATSRFGADNSPLHF.